The 22 T cell receptor beta chains reported below all come from one sample, sequenced in a study of blood T cell repertoires in COVID-19. TCRdb's table, derived via immunoSEQ multiplex PCR, lists solely in-frame clones and lacks some. The table has 250,000 to 350,000 clones, 87% seen once; the top ten hold roughly 2.1%. Sequencing was done on a sample of peripheral blood. These receptors originate from a man aged 18 to 30 with active or convalescent COVID-19.

This CDR3 reads CASSTGSYSNQPQHF. CDR3 DNA sequence: TGTGCCAGCAGCACAGGGAGTTATAGCAATCAGCCCCAGCATTTT. The chain links TRBV6-5 to TRBJ1-5, with D perhaps TRBD1 (6 bases). With 6 bases removed from V and 0 bases from J, the gap between germline ends came to 12 bases. Germline V gene sequence: CDR1 MNHEY, CDR2 SVGAGI. The CDR3 runs to 15 residues.

The chain employs TRBV11-2 and TRBJ1-6, with D tentatively TRBD1 (6 bases). Trimming left V 1 base short and J 8 bases short, with 15 bases between. The CDR3 sequence is 16 residues long. Per germline, CDR1 SGHAT and CDR2 FQNNGV. CDR3 protein: CASSLAESGDDSPLHF. The CDR3 coding sequence is TGTGCCAGCAGCTTAGCTGAGTCAGGGGATGATTCACCCCTCCACTTT.

V is TRBV12-3 or TRBV12-4 and J is TRBJ1-6, with a possible D match to TRBD1 (6 bases). The V and J ends lost 6 bases and 6 bases respectively, with 9 bases between them. The CDR3 totals 13 residues. This CDR3 reads CASSLQGNSPLHF. CDR3 in DNA: TGTGCCAGCAGCCTACAGGGTAATTCACCCCTCCACTTT.

V is TRBV28 and J is TRBJ2-3, with D perhaps TRBD2 (6 bases). This CDR3 comprises 14 residues. Germline values: CDR1 MDHEN, CDR2 SYDVKM. The germline V and J ends were trimmed by 8 bases and 2 bases, with 14 bases remaining between them. CDR3 loop: CASGLSGFTDTQYF. In DNA, the CDR3 is TGTGCCAGCGGGCTTAGCGGCTTCACAGATACGCAGTATTTT.

V gene TRBV7-9 combines with J gene TRBJ2-2, with D uncertain. The CDR3 spans 16 residues. CDR1 SEHNR and CDR2 FQNEAQ come from the germline V gene (reference sequence). V gave up 6 bases and J gave up 1 base, with 15 bases separating them. CDR3 DNA: TGTGCCAGCAGTCTATCTAGTTCCGGGAACACCGGGGAGCTGTTTTTT. It is translated as CASSLSSSGNTGELFF.

The table lists this clone with a count of one. The chain recombines TRBV13 with TRBJ2-1, with TRBD2 matching over 14 bases. CDR1 is PRHDT, CDR2 FYEKMQ, per germline (reference sequence). The CDR3 totals 17 residues. V lost 6 bases, J lost 8 bases, and 12 bases stayed unmatched. CDR3 in DNA: TGTGCCAGCAGATCCCAACGACTAGCGGGGGGGACGGATGAGCAGTTCTTC. Amino acid sequence: CASRSQRLAGGTDEQFF.

The gene calls are TRBV11-2 and TRBJ1-5; 7 nucleotides agree with TRBD1. After removal of 6 bases from V and 1 base from J, the junction contained 3 bases not matched to a gene. The CDR3 totals 14 residues. Germline loops: CDR1 SGHAT, CDR2 FQNNGV. DNA of the CDR3: TGTGCCAGCAGTCTGGGACAGAGCAATCAGCCCCAGCATTTT. Translation: CASSLGQSNQPQHF.

The rearrangement uses TRBV9 and TRBJ1-1; D might be TRBD1 (6 bases). Germline V gene data show CDR1 as SGDLS and CDR2 as YYNGEE. The V end lost 0 bases, the J end lost 6 bases, and 18 bases lay between the germline ends. The CDR3 totals 16 residues. In DNA form, the CDR3 reads TGTGCCAGCAGCGTAGGGCCAGGGGCAAGAACGGCTGAAGCTTTCTTT. It codes for CASSVGPGARTAEAFF.

This rearrangement joins TRBV6-4 to TRBJ1-1, with D uncertain. Trimming shortened V by 2 bases and J by 1 base, and 5 bases separated the two germline ends. Germline CDR1 reads MRHNA; CDR2 reads SNTAGT. CDR3 size: 13 residues. For the CDR3, the DNA is TGTGCCAGCAGTGACACAAGGAACACTGAAGCTTTCTTT. Its protein product is CASSDTRNTEAFF.

A single count supports this clone. The chain joins TRBV7-9 to TRBJ2-1, with 7 bases aligning to TRBD2. This CDR3 has 17 amino acids. Germline CDR1 and CDR2: SEHNR and FQNEAQ (reference sequence). Germline trimming cut 4 bases from V and 8 bases from J; bases unmatched to any gene: 17. In DNA form, the CDR3 reads TGTGCCAGCAGCTCACCGGGAGCGGGGCCAACTTTCGATGAGCAGTTCTTC. Protein product: CASSSPGAGPTFDEQFF.

This chain joins TRBV5-1 and TRBJ1-4; D call uncertain. The germline CDR1 and CDR2 sequences are SGHRS and YFSETQ. This CDR3 spans 15 amino acids. V shed 0 bases and J shed 0 bases, with 6 bases lying between them. The CDR3 here is CASSLAGATNEKLFF. In DNA, the CDR3 is TGCGCCAGCAGCTTGGCCGGGGCAACTAATGAAAAACTGTTTTTT.

Only a few counts were recorded for this clone. V and J are TRBV29-1 and TRBJ2-7; no clear D. The CDR3 contains 13 residues. The ends were cut back, 4 bases at V and 0 bases at J, with 10 bases in the middle. Germline assignment: CDR1 SQVTM and CDR2 ANQGSEA. The CDR3 reads CSVGSFYSYEQYF. The CDR3 DNA reads TGCAGCGTTGGTTCGTTTTACTCCTACGAGCAGTACTTC.

This rearrangement joins TRBV5-1 to TRBJ2-5, with D possibly matching TRBD2 (5 bases). The CDR3 runs 16 residues. Trimming cost V 4 bases and J 5 bases, with 21 bases left between them. Germline CDR1 SGHRS, CDR2 YFSETQ. CDR3 residues: CASSKTGPAERETQYF. The CDR3 DNA reads TGCGCCAGCAGCAAAACCGGTCCTGCGGAGCGGGAGACCCAGTACTTC.

The genes are TRBV6-5 and TRBJ2-7, with D possibly being TRBD2 (5 bases). The CDR3 length is 14 residues. The V end lost 5 bases, the J end lost 3 bases, and 14 bases lay between the germline ends. The germline gives CDR1 MNHEY, CDR2 SVGAGI. CDR3 sequence reads: CASSRSGSFYEQYF. The CDR3 DNA reads as TGTGCCAGCAGTCGCTCGGGGTCTTTCTACGAGCAGTACTTC.

The chain combines TRBV28 with TRBJ2-5; no clear D. Germline CDR1 MDHEN, CDR2 SYDVKM. The CDR3 runs to 13 residues. V lost 2 bases and J 0 bases, leaving 4 bases between the germline ends. The CDR3 loop reads CASSLNNQETQYF. The DNA of the CDR3 is TGTGCCAGCAGTTTAAACAACCAAGAGACCCAGTACTTC.

This clone has just one count. The chain is built from TRBV6-7 and TRBJ1-4, with D perhaps TRBD1 (5 bases). TRBV6-7 is recorded as an ORF, its role being uncertain. V was cut by 5 bases and J by 5 bases, with 15 bases left in between. CDR3 length equals 15 residues. The CDR3: CASSPQDKKNEKLFF. The CDR3 nucleotides are TGTGCCAGCAGTCCCCAGGACAAAAAGAATGAAAAACTGTTTTTT.

The rearrangement links TRBV27 to TRBJ2-1; the match to TRBD2 covers 8 bases. CDR1 is MNHEY, CDR2 SMNVEV, per germline (reference sequence). The CDR3 is made up of 15 amino acids. The V segment lost 3 bases and the J segment 5 bases; nucleotides outside the gene matches: 6. CDR3 residues: CASSFGTRGDNEQFF. CDR3 nucleotides: TGTGCCAGCAGTTTTGGGACTAGAGGGGACAATGAGCAGTTCTTC.

The V gene is TRBV11-2, the J gene TRBJ1-3; a possible D gene is TRBD1 (6 bases). The CDR3 consists of 14 residues. The V and J ends lost 5 bases and 2 bases respectively, with 10 bases between them. Germline CDR1 SGHAT, CDR2 FQNNGV. CDR3 protein: CASSIGQTGNTIYF. CDR3 DNA: TGTGCCAGCAGCATTGGACAGACTGGAAACACCATATATTTT.

About this clone itself: A junction boundary mismatches the germline segment, possibly from a read error. V is TRBV19 and J is TRBJ2-2, with a weak D call TRBD1 (6 bases). This CDR3 comprises 14 residues. The germline V gene has CDR1 LNHDA and CDR2 SQIVND (reference sequence). Written as DNA, the CDR3 is TGTGCCAGTACTATAGGACAGAACGCCGGGGAGCTGTTTTTT. Translating it yields CASTIGQNAGELFF. Using reference TRBV19 and TRBJ2-2 for the parts outside the CDR3, the full variable domain is DGGITQSPKYLFRKEGQNVTLSCEQNLNHDAMYWYRQDPGQGLRLIYYSQIVNDFQKGDIAEGYSVSREKKESFPLTVTSAQKNPTAFYLCASTIGQNAGELFFGEGSRLTVL.

The chain combines TRBV27 with TRBJ2-7, with D possibly TRBD1 on 5 matching bases. Germline CDR1 MNHEY, CDR2 SMNVEV (reference sequence). Trimming stripped 1 base from V and 5 bases from J, with 12 bases between. The CDR3 has 14 residues. In DNA form, the CDR3 reads TGTGCCAGCAGTTTATACAGGTTTGAGGACGAGCAGTACTTC. Amino acid sequence: CASSLYRFEDEQYF.

The J gene is TRBJ2-1, the V gene TRBV7-9, with TRBD2 matching 12 bases. CDR3 length: 14 amino acids. Germline CDR1 reads SEHNR; CDR2 reads FQNEAQ (reference sequence). The ends lost 6 bases at V and 10 bases at J; junction bases unmatched: 7. The CDR3 region is CASRGLAGTKEQFF. The CDR3 DNA reads as TGTGCCAGCAGAGGACTAGCGGGAACTAAGGAGCAGTTCTTC.

This rearrangement joins TRBV2 to TRBJ2-2, with TRBD1 identical over 7 bases. Looked up from germline, CDR1 is SNHLY and CDR2 is FYNNEI. The V segment lost 2 bases and the J segment 2 bases; nucleotides outside the gene matches: 8. The CDR3 is 17 residues long. The CDR3 loop reads CASSEYPGQSNTGELFF. CDR3 nucleotide sequence: TGTGCCAGCAGTGAATACCCGGGACAGTCAAACACCGGGGAGCTGTTTTTT.